Listed below are T cell receptor beta chains from one sample, sequenced in a study of cytomegalovirus exposure and HLA in healthy donors. TCRdb keeps only in-frame clones here, not all; method: immunoSEQ multiplex PCR. The data contain around 140,000 clones, 60% to 80% of them seen just once; the ten biggest clones take up about 4.4%. The sample comprised PBMCs. The origin of the receptors is a man between 50 and 59 years old in good health and CMV-seropositive. Both conserved end residues are part of each CDR3. A clone size is listed for some rows: how often the clone was seen (once, few, many), or a class if it is expanded.

TRBV5-1	.	TRBJ1-1	CASSQQGTGAFF
TRBV6-5	few	TRBJ2-5	CASSYQAGQETQYF
TRBV27	.	TRBJ1-2	CASSLYPGQGYGYTF
TRBV11-3	.	TRBJ2-1	CASSPRQLPYNEQFF
TRBV27	.	TRBJ2-7	CASSPARAGNSPYEQYF
TRBV6-1	.	TRBJ2-1	CASSERTGRADYEQFF
TRBV6-4	few	TRBJ2-3	CASSPGQGETDTQYF
TRBV9	.	TRBJ2-3	CASSTEDRITDTQYF
TRBV5-1	.	TRBJ1-5	CASSLSGINNQPQHF
TRBV10-2	.	TRBJ1-1	CASLDRANTEAFF
TRBV27	.	TRBJ2-1	CASSTFLLAGSSNNEQFF
TRBV5-1	.	TRBJ2-1	CASSFLVGGGQNNEQFF
TRBV6-5	.	TRBJ2-3	CASRPRVTDTQYF
TRBV5-1	.	TRBJ1-6	CASSPGQGASYSPLHF
TRBV4-1	.	TRBJ2-3	CASSLLGAVTQYF
TRBV7-8	.	TRBJ2-4	CASSLVGPSPTLAGRNIQYF
TRBV7-2	.	TRBJ2-1	CASTLLGAAGDNEQFF
TRBV2	.	TRBJ2-5	CASRTGGGETQYF
TRBV15	.	TRBJ1-6	CATRLGQGNNSPLHF
TRBV6-6	.	TRBJ2-3	CASSYSAGEGTDTQYF
TRBV6-1	.	TRBJ1-1	CASSGSTSSGAFF
TRBV19	.	TRBJ1-4	CASRSGGGGGGEKLFF
TRBV7-2	few	TRBJ1-2	CASSSVAGGLYGYTF
TRBV7-6	.	TRBJ2-3	CASSSYGQGGADTQYF
TRBV7-9	.	TRBJ2-5	CASSLGGASGQETQYF
TRBV10-1	.	TRBJ2-2	CASSEETGGELFF
TRBV7-9	.	TRBJ1-4	CASSSGTANEKLFF
TRBV27	once	TRBJ1-2	CASRDRAYGYTF
TRBV27	.	TRBJ1-1	CASSYRTGALSTEAFF
TRBV6-1	.	TRBJ1-3	CASSAHDTGNTIYF
TRBV28	.	TRBJ1-2	CASSPDRPGNYGYTF
TRBV7-9	.	TRBJ2-7	CASTTDLRGDEQYF
TRBV2	few	TRBJ2-3	CASRTSGGASTDTQYF
TRBV10-3	.	TRBJ1-1	CATHHGSDNTEAFF
TRBV6-5	.	TRBJ2-7	CASRLLAGQDYEQYF
TRBV28	.	TRBJ1-1	CASSTYRENTEAFF
TRBV5-1	once	TRBJ2-1	CASSGGLAGEQFF
TRBV5-4	few	TRBJ2-2	CASRAPGQANTGELFF
TRBV7-6	.	TRBJ2-5	CASSLGQGLQETQYF
TRBV5-1	.	TRBJ1-2	CASSLEAGWGYTF
TRBV5-1	.	TRBJ2-5	CASSLVTDRQETQYF
TRBV27	.	TRBJ2-1	CASSLRGSRNEQFF
TRBV28	.	TRBJ1-2	CASSPLAGRFYGYTF
TRBV15	.	TRBJ2-1	CATYLGTSVSYNEQFF
TRBV2	.	TRBJ2-7	CASSVEEGSYEQYF